This is a list of T cell receptor beta chains from one sample in a study of identical twins. One entry per CDR3 protein results from TCRdb running MiXCR on the 5' RACE reads. Seen here are approximately 600,000 distinct CDR3 sequences, 9.6% observed once, and the top ten hold around 3.2%. These data were also filed under a second study, of yellow fever vaccine responses in identical twins.

Input material: PBMCs. The receptors shown here come from a woman between 18 and 29 years old in good health. Both conserved end residues are part of each CDR3. D genes are given only for firm matches. Rows give clone size only sometimes, using once, few, many, or a class for an expanded clone.

DNA,CDR3,J,size,V,D
TGTGCCATAACTTCCGGGACGGTTAGCTCCTACGAGCAGTACTTC,CAITSGTVSSYEQYF,TRBJ2-7,many,TRBV7-9,NA
TGTGCCAGCAGCTTAGTAGCCGGGACTAGCGGGTCCTACGAGCAGTACTTC,CASSLVAGTSGSYEQYF,TRBJ2-7,few,TRBV11-2,TRBD2
TGCGCCAGCAGCTTGGATCAACAGGGAACAGATACGCAGTATTTT,CASSLDQQGTDTQYF,TRBJ2-3,NA,TRBV5-1,NA
TGTGCCAGCAGCCAAGACGGGGACAGGGTCAAGCAGTACTTC,CASSQDGDRVKQYF,TRBJ2-7,NA,TRBV3-1,TRBD1
TGTGCCACCCAGGGGAACTTGGCGGAGAGCTCCTACAATGAGCAGTTCTTC,CATQGNLAESSYNEQFF,TRBJ2-1,few,TRBV12-3/TRBV12-4,NA
TGTGCCAGCAGCGTAGGACGGACGCCCGACTACGAGCAGTACTTC,CASSVGRTPDYEQYF,TRBJ2-7,many,TRBV9,NA
TGCAGCGTTGAAGAACGACCCTACGAGCAGTACTTC,CSVEERPYEQYF,TRBJ2-7,NA,TRBV29-1,NA
TGTGCCAGCTCTCCGACAGGGTGGGCAGATACGCAGTATTTT,CASSPTGWADTQYF,TRBJ2-3,NA,TRBV18,TRBD1
TGCAGCGTTGAAACGGACAAGATGTACCAAGAGACCCAGTACTTC,CSVETDKMYQETQYF,TRBJ2-5,many,TRBV29-1,NA
TGTGCCAGCAGCCCGGGACAGGGGGCTGGGGCCAACGTCCTGACTTTC,CASSPGQGAGANVLTF,TRBJ2-6,few,TRBV7-2,TRBD1
TGCAGTGCCCCGGGACAGGTCCCTCGTGGGGGACTGTACAATGAGCAGTTCTTC,CSAPGQVPRGGLYNEQFF,TRBJ2-1,NA,TRBV20-1,TRBD1
TGTGCTAGTGGTCCGTCAGGGACCGATACGCAGTATTTT,CASGPSGTDTQYF,TRBJ2-3,NA,TRBV12-5,NA
TGTGCCAGCAGTTCGAGACAGGGTAGAAATGAAGCTTTCTTT,CASSSRQGRNEAFF,TRBJ1-1,NA,TRBV6-2/TRBV6-3,TRBD1
TGTGCCACGAAGATGGGGGGGCAACAAACAGATACGCAGTATTTT,CATKMGGQQTDTQYF,TRBJ2-3,many,TRBV24-1,NA
TGTGCCAGCAGCTATAGGAGGGAAGCTTTCTTT,CASSYRREAFF,TRBJ1-1,few,TRBV7-9,NA
TGTGCCAGCAGTGAAGTGGTAGAGCACACCGGGGAGCTGTTTTTT,CASSEVVEHTGELFF,TRBJ2-2,NA,TRBV2,NA
TGTGCCTTCAGTTTTAGGACTAGCGGGAACGGAGCGACAGATACGCAGTATTTT,CAFSFRTSGNGATDTQYF,TRBJ2-3,NA,TRBV12-3/TRBV12-4,TRBD2
TGTGCCAGCTCACCTGCTAGCGGAGTGGGAAACATTCAGTACTTC,CASSPASGVGNIQYF,TRBJ2-4,NA,TRBV18,TRBD2
TGTGCCAGCAGAAGTTGGGGGGCCGGGACTAGCGACAATGAGCAGTTCTTC,CASRSWGAGTSDNEQFF,TRBJ2-1,few,TRBV12-3/TRBV12-4,TRBD2
TGTGCCAGCAGCTTGCGGTTAACCACCGGGGAGCTGTTTTTT,CASSLRLTTGELFF,TRBJ2-2,few,TRBV5-6,NA
TGCAGTGCTAGAGTAGCGGGGGGGCCAGATACGCAGTATTTT,CSARVAGGPDTQYF,TRBJ2-3,NA,TRBV20-1,TRBD2
TGTGCCAGCAGTCCCGGGACAGGGGGCGGTAGGTACTACAATGAGCAGTTCTTC,CASSPGTGGGRYYNEQFF,TRBJ2-1,many,TRBV12-3/TRBV12-4,TRBD1
TGCAGTCCGCACCCTAGCGGGGGCTCCTACGAGCAGTACTTC,CSPHPSGGSYEQYF,TRBJ2-7,few,TRBV20-1,TRBD2
TGTGCCAGCAGTGACAGGGGGTTAGGCAATCAGCCCCAGCATTTT,CASSDRGLGNQPQHF,TRBJ1-5,NA,TRBV2,TRBD1
TGTGCCAGCAGTGAACCCCCAGTCCCTGAGCAGTACTTC,CASSEPPVPEQYF,TRBJ2-7,many,TRBV2,NA
TGTGCCAGCAGTTTTTATCGGGGAGGCGGGGAGCTGTTTTTT,CASSFYRGGGELFF,TRBJ2-2,NA,TRBV27,NA
TGTGCCAGCAGCTCGTGGGGACAGCCCACAGATACGCAGTATTTT,CASSSWGQPTDTQYF,TRBJ2-3,many,TRBV7-2,TRBD1
TGTGCCAGCAATGAGCAGTACTTC,CASNEQYF,TRBJ2-7,few,TRBV27,NA
TGCAGTGCGGAGTGGTGGGGAAACAATGAGCAGTTCTTC,CSAEWWGNNEQFF,TRBJ2-1,NA,TRBV20-1,NA
TGCGCCAGCAGCCAAGAATGGGAAGTATTCCATACGCAGTATTTT,CASSQEWEVFHTQYF,TRBJ2-3,many,TRBV4-3,NA
TGTGCCAGCAGCCCTGGGCTAGCGGGGGGGAGACAAGAGACCCAGTACTTC,CASSPGLAGGRQETQYF,TRBJ2-5,few,TRBV9,TRBD2
TGTGCCAGCAGCCCCTACCCGCGGGAGACCCAGTACTTC,CASSPYPRETQYF,TRBJ2-5,NA,TRBV7-2,NA
TGTGCCAGCACCGAGACAGGGTACGCCGGATACGAGCAGTACTTC,CASTETGYAGYEQYF,TRBJ2-7,NA,TRBV5-5,TRBD1
TGTGCCATCCAACCGGCCTCAGGGAGCACTGAAGCTTTCTTT,CAIQPASGSTEAFF,TRBJ1-1,many,TRBV10-3,NA
TGTGCCAGCATCCAGGGTTCCGGGGAGCTGTTTTTT,CASIQGSGELFF,TRBJ2-2,many,TRBV7-9,NA
TGTGCCAGCAGTTACGAGGGGATCGGCGAGCAGTACTTC,CASSYEGIGEQYF,TRBJ2-7,NA,TRBV6-2/TRBV6-3,NA
TGTGCCGTCAGGACTAGCGGGAGTTACGAGCAGTACTTC,CAVRTSGSYEQYF,TRBJ2-7,many,TRBV12-3/TRBV12-4,TRBD2